These 20 T cell receptor beta chains share one sample of origin, sequenced in a study of OX40 agonist ivuxolimab in advanced cancers. Assay used: immunoSEQ multiplex PCR; TCRdb lists only in-frame clones, some missing. The sample holds roughly 20,000 clones, roughly 84% seen once. This sample comprised CD4+ or CD8+ T cells sorted from blood, obtained in a trial of the OX40 agonist ivuxolimab. The receptors stem from an adult with an advanced solid tumor such as melanoma, head and neck, liver or kidney cancer.

The V call is TRBV5-4, the J call TRBJ2-3; no definite D call. The germline V gene encodes CDR1 SGHNT and CDR2 YYREEE (reference sequence). The CDR3 runs to 12 residues. V was cut by 6 bases and J by 3 bases, with 8 bases left in between. For the CDR3, the DNA is TGTGCCAGCACCCACTGGACAGATACGCAGTATTTT. This encodes CASTHWTDTQYF.

The gene calls are TRBV4-3 and TRBJ1-2, with a weak D call TRBD1 (5 bases). This CDR3 region has 16 residues. Germline V gives CDR1 LGHNA, CDR2 YSLEER. The V end lost 2 bases, the J end lost 8 bases, and 21 bases lay between the germline ends. CDR3 DNA: TGCGCCAGCAGCCAACCCGTGCGGGGGATACCAGGAGGCTACACCTTC. It encodes CASSQPVRGIPGGYTF.

The V and J genes are TRBV4-1 and TRBJ1-2, with D perhaps matching TRBD1 (6 bases). The germline V gene encodes CDR1 MGHRA and CDR2 YSYEKL. The CDR3 is 14 amino acids. The V end was cut by 3 bases, the J end by 8 bases, with 16 bases between. The CDR3 nucleotides read TGCGCCAGCAGCCACCCTACAGGGTTCCCGGGCTACACCTTC. Its protein is CASSHPTGFPGYTF.

The CDR3 nucleotides read TGTGCCAGCTCACCCGTCGGTAGGCAGGGGGCCGGTGGCTACACCTTC. It specifies CASSPVGRQGAGGYTF. This rearrangement joins TRBV18 to TRBJ1-2, with TRBD1 identical over 8 bases. The CDR3 contains 16 residues. Germline V gives CDR1 KGHSH, CDR2 LQKENI. V was clipped by 3 bases and J by 7 bases; unmatched bases: 13.

V usage is TRBV6-6 and J usage is TRBJ1-3; D not certain. The CDR3 length is 15 residues. Looked up from germline, CDR1 is MNHNY and CDR2 is SVGAGI (reference sequence). The ends were cut back, 5 bases at V and 0 bases at J, with 11 bases in the middle. This CDR3 reads CASSRLVPSGNTIYF. The DNA of the CDR3 is TGTGCCAGCAGTCGACTTGTCCCCTCTGGAAACACCATATATTTT.

The chain couples TRBV7-9 to TRBJ2-1, with D tentatively TRBD2 (5 bases). The V and J ends lost 5 bases and 3 bases respectively, with 11 bases between them. Per germline, CDR1 SEHNR and CDR2 FQNEAQ (reference sequence). There are 14 residues in the CDR3. In DNA, the CDR3 is TGTGCCAGCAGCCAACTTAGCGTCTACAATGAGCAGTTCTTC. This gives the protein CASSQLSVYNEQFF. Supplemented by reference TRBV7-9 and TRBJ2-1, the full variable domain reads DTGVSQNPRHKITKRGQNVTFRCDPISEHNRLYWYRQTLGQGPEFLTYFQNEAQLEKSRLLSDRFSAERPKGSFSTLEIQRTEQGDSAMYLCASSQLSVYNEQFFGPGTRLTVL.

J is TRBJ1-2 and V is TRBV20-1, with D tentatively TRBD1 (5 bases). The CDR3 extends over 11 amino acids. The germline V and J ends were trimmed by 3 bases and 5 bases, with 7 bases remaining between them. Germline V CDR1 and CDR2: DFQATT, SNEGSKA (reference sequence). The CDR3 loop is CSAREGYGYTF. The CDR3 nucleotides read TGCAGTGCTAGGGAGGGGTATGGCTACACCTTC.

The V and J genes are TRBV5-5 and TRBJ1-4; D ambiguous. Per germline, CDR1 SGHKS and CDR2 YYEKEE (reference sequence). V was trimmed by 2 bases and J by 0 bases, leaving 11 bases between them. The CDR3 consists of 16 residues. CDR3 region: CASSFRVGATNEKLFF. The CDR3 bases are TGTGCCAGCAGCTTTCGCGTAGGAGCAACTAATGAAAAACTGTTTTTT.

V usage is TRBV30 and J usage is TRBJ2-5; either TRBD1 or TRBD2 may fit D (5 bases each). CDR1 and CDR2 (germline): GTSNPN, SVGIG (reference sequence). CDR3 length equals 14 residues. V lost 3 bases, J lost 10 bases, and 21 bases lay in between. The CDR3 DNA sequence: TGTGCCTGGAGCACCTGGGACGGCCAAGGGAGCCAGTACTTC. Protein product: CAWSTWDGQGSQYF.

The chain joins TRBV6-5 to TRBJ1-2; tentatively, D is TRBD1 (6 bases). Germline loops: CDR1 MNHEY, CDR2 SVGAGI. The CDR3 totals 14 residues. V lost 5 bases and J lost 6, with 16 bases in between. CDR3 loop: CASSPQGLRDGYTF. Here the CDR3 DNA reads TGTGCCAGCAGTCCACAGGGTTTGAGGGATGGCTACACCTTC.

This chain uses TRBV25-1 with TRBJ2-3; 10 bases are a match to TRBD2. The germline V gene has CDR1 MGHDK and CDR2 SYGVNS. With V trimmed by 2 bases and J by 3 bases, 5 bases remained unmatched. There are 16 residues in the CDR3. The CDR3 bases are TGTGCCAGCAGTGAAGTAGCGGGAGGCGGAACAGATACGCAGTATTTT. Translated, it gives CASSEVAGGGTDTQYF.

The CDR3: CASSITGGNRSTEAFF. The CDR3 bases are TGTGCCAGCAGTATTACAGGGGGTAATAGGAGCACTGAAGCTTTCTTT. V and J are TRBV21-1 and TRBJ1-1; whether TRBD1, the table's D call, matches the DNA was not checked. TRBV21-1 is an annotated pseudogene. CDR3 length: 16 residues.

This chain joins TRBV5-6 and TRBJ2-5, with D possibly matching TRBD2 (6 bases). The CDR3 is 14 residues long. CDR1 is SGHDT and CDR2 is YYEEEE in the germline V gene. V was pared by 1 base and J by 2 bases, with 9 bases between. The CDR3 is CASSLSGRQETQYF. CDR3 nucleotides: TGTGCCAGCAGCTTGTCGGGGAGGCAAGAGACCCAGTACTTC.

The rearrangement joins TRBV7-2 to TRBJ2-1; TRBD1 matches at 10 bases. CDR3 length: 15 amino acids. Germline V CDR1 and CDR2: SGHTA, FQGNSA. Trimming took 5 bases from V and 15 from J; bases not matched to a gene: 16. CDR3 sequence reads: CASSPPGTGDRIRFF. The CDR3 DNA reads as TGTGCCAGCAGCCCTCCCGGGACAGGGGATCGCATACGGTTCTTC.

This clone was counted only a few times. This rearrangement joins TRBV18 to TRBJ1-6, with TRBD1 as a possible D gene (6 bases). CDR3 length: 16 amino acids. V lost 5 bases to trimming and J lost 7 bases, with 18 bases between them. The germline CDR1 and CDR2 sequences are KGHSH and LQKENI. This CDR3 is CASSSGTGGRNSPLHF. As DNA, the CDR3 is TGTGCCAGCTCATCGGGTACGGGGGGGCGAAATTCACCCCTCCACTTT.

The gene calls are TRBV4-2 and TRBJ1-4; 8 nucleotides agree with TRBD1. The CDR3 runs to 13 residues. The V gene end was trimmed by 4 bases and the J gene end by 13 bases; junction bases not matched to a gene: 8. CDR1 and CDR2 (germline): LGHNA, YNFKEQ. The CDR3 DNA is TGTGCCAGCAGCCTTAGGACAGGGAACACACTGTTTTTT. Amino acids: CASSLRTGNTLFF.

The V call is TRBV6-1, the J call TRBJ1-2, with a possible D match to TRBD1 (5 bases). The V and J ends lost 5 bases and 4 bases respectively, with 17 bases between them. Germline CDR1 is MNHNS and CDR2 is SASEGT. The CDR3 has 15 residues. For the CDR3, the DNA is TGTGCCAGCAGTCCGGAGCCCGGGGCGCCCTATGGCTACACCTTC. As protein: CASSPEPGAPYGYTF.

The chain uses TRBV15 and TRBJ2-1, with 8 bases lining up with TRBD2. The germline V gene has CDR1 LNHNV and CDR2 YYDKDF (reference sequence). The CDR3 sequence is 15 residues long. The junction had 9 bases not matched to a gene; V was cut back by 5 bases and J by 6 bases. As DNA, the CDR3 is TGTGCCACCAGCGCCGGGACTAGGGCCGTCAATGAGCAGTTCTTC. Residues: CATSAGTRAVNEQFF.

In this sample, this clone turned up a few times. This chain connects TRBV18 to TRBJ1-2, with D unresolved. Per germline, CDR1 KGHSH and CDR2 LQKENI. The CDR3 is 14 residues long. The V and J ends lost 2 bases and 4 bases respectively, with 11 bases between them. The CDR3 sequence is CASSPSKGIYGYTF. The DNA of the CDR3 is TGTGCCAGCTCACCAAGTAAGGGTATCTATGGCTACACCTTC. Full variable domain (outside the CDR3, taken from reference TRBV18 and TRBJ1-2): NAGVMQNPRHLVRRRGQEARLRCSPMKGHSHVYWYRQLPEEGLKFMVYLQKENIIDESGMPKERFSAEFPKEGPSILRIQQVVRGDSAAYFCASSPSKGIYGYTFGSGTRLTVV.

The chain couples TRBV6-1 to TRBJ1-6; no definite D call. The CDR3 covers 14 residues. The germline V and J ends were trimmed by 4 bases and 3 bases, with 7 bases remaining between them. The germline V gene has CDR1 MNHNS and CDR2 SASEGT. DNA for the CDR3: TGTGCCAGCAGTGTCCCGCACTATAATTCACCCCTCCACTTT. Its protein product is CASSVPHYNSPLHF.